This TCR beta chain is drawn from a study of T cell responses to AZD1222 COVID-19 vaccine. Findings and limits, study-wide: Compared with day 0, the breadth and depth of the Spike-specific TCR repertoire rose significantly after two doses of AZD1222. Nearly half of the spike-specific TCRs reportedly recognize variant regions that carry no mutations. Across spike, vaccine-associated CD4 TCRs were found, dominant at 160-218 and 743-854.

The protocol was immunoSEQ multiplex PCR, while the TCRdb copy is restricted to in-frame clones and leaves out a portion. Altogether some 280,000 clones are present, 94% being singletons, with the ten largest covering 0.55%. Some second doses came at about 4 weeks and others at about 12 weeks; these were pooled. As for this clone: Its matching antigen is unknown.

The CDR3 is 15 residues long. Per the germline V gene, CDR1 is SNHLY and CDR2 is FYNNEI. Trimming removed 7 bases at V and 6 bases at J, with 16 bases between. This TCR was sampled from an adult who received the AZD1222 COVID-19 vaccine. The sample in question was peripheral blood, obtained 28 days after the second AZD1222 dose. This sequence joins TRBV2 and TRBJ1-6, with D tentatively TRBD1 (6 bases). The CDR3 loop is CASTGRTASNSPLHF. The CDR3 nucleotides are TGTGCCAGCACCGGGAGGACAGCCTCTAATTCACCCCTCCACTTT.